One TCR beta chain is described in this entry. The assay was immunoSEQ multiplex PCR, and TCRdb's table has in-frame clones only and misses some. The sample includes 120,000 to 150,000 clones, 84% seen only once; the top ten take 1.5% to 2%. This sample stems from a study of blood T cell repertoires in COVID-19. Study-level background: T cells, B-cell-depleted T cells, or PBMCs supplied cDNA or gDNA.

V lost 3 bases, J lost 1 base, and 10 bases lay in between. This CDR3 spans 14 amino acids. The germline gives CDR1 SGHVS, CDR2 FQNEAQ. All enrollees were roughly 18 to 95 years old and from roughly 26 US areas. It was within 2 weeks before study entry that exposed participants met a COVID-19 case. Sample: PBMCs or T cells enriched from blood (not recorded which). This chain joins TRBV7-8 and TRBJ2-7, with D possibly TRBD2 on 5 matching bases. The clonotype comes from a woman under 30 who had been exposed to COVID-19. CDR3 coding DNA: TGTGCCAGCAGCTTCGCCCAGCGGTCCTACGAGCAGTACTTC. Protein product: CASSFAQRSYEQYF.